Shown below are 26 T cell receptor beta chains from a single sample sequenced in a study of blood T cell repertoires in COVID-19. Repertoires were generated with immunoSEQ multiplex PCR, while TCRdb's copy carries only in-frame clones and drops some. The table records 35,000 to 50,000 clones, 82% of them present only once. The sequenced sample was peripheral blood. Receptors originate from a woman in her 70s with acute or convalescent COVID-19.

The gene calls are TRBV5-1 and TRBJ2-3, with 13 bases identical to TRBD2. V trimming: 1 base; J trimming: 4 bases; junction bases outside the gene matches: 3. Looked up from germline, CDR1 is SGHRS and CDR2 is YFSETQ. CDR3 size: 16 residues. The CDR3 reads CASSLRTSGSSDTQYF. CDR3 bases: TGCGCCAGCAGCTTGAGGACTAGCGGGAGTTCAGATACGCAGTATTTT.

This clone has more than one count but fewer than ten. The chain is built from TRBV19 and TRBJ1-1; D is uncertain. The CDR3 loop spans 14 amino acids. CDR1 LNHDA and CDR2 SQIVND come from the germline V gene (reference sequence). V was clipped by 5 bases and J by 0 bases, with 10 bases between them. The CDR3 protein is CASSYSFMNTEAFF. In nucleotides, the CDR3 is TGTGCCAGTAGTTACAGTTTCATGAACACTGAAGCTTTCTTT.

J is TRBJ1-2 and V is TRBV27, with TRBD1 matching over 10 bases. The CDR3 has 16 residues. Per germline, CDR1 MNHEY and CDR2 SMNVEV (reference sequence). The J segment lost 2 bases and the V segment lost 6 bases, leaving 9 bases of the junction unmatched. CDR3 region: CASRTGGVFINYGYTF. CDR3 DNA: TGTGCCAGCAGGACAGGGGGCGTTTTTATCAACTATGGCTACACCTTC.

The CDR3 protein is CASSVRDRGNEQFF. CDR3 nucleotide sequence: TGTGCCAGCAGCGTACGAGACAGGGGCAATGAGCAGTTCTTC. This chain connects TRBV9 to TRBJ2-1; 8 nucleotides line up with TRBD1. From germline, CDR1 is SGDLS and CDR2 YYNGEE. CDR3 length: 14 amino acids. Unmatched junction bases numbered 3, after V lost 1 base and J lost 6 bases.

The chain carries TRBV7-2 and TRBJ2-1; D may be TRBD1 (6 bases). V was pared by 2 bases and J by 2 bases, with 10 bases between. The CDR3 totals 15 residues. Per germline, CDR1 SGHTA and CDR2 FQGNSA. CDR3 protein: CASSLYKGAYNEQFF. For the CDR3, the DNA is TGTGCCAGCAGCTTATATAAGGGGGCCTACAATGAGCAGTTCTTC.

This clone is a singleton in its sample. The V and J genes are TRBV10-3 and TRBJ2-7; 7 nucleotides line up with TRBD1. The V gene end was trimmed by 11 bases and the J gene end by 2 bases; junction bases not matched to a gene: 9. This CDR3 comprises 13 residues. Germline assignment: CDR1 ENHRY and CDR2 SYGVKD. The CDR3 loop is CAAKTGSAYEQYF. Here the CDR3 DNA reads TGTGCCGCAAAGACAGGGTCGGCCTACGAGCAGTACTTC.

The chain couples TRBV27 to TRBJ1-5, with a tentative D call TRBD1 (6 bases). Germline CDR1 and CDR2: MNHEY and SMNVEV (reference sequence). This CDR3 spans 15 amino acids. The V and J ends lost 8 bases and 1 base respectively, with 15 bases between them. The chain's CDR3 is CASATQGASNQPQHF. CDR3 DNA: TGTGCCAGCGCAACACAGGGCGCGAGCAATCAGCCCCAGCATTTT.

This clone was seen a handful of times. J is TRBJ2-5 and V is TRBV11-3; 9 bases line up with TRBD2. Trimming removed 0 bases from V and 5 bases from J; junction bases left unmatched: 10. The CDR3 length is 17 residues. The germline CDR1 and CDR2 sequences are SGHNT and YENEEA. CDR3 bases: TGTGCCAGCAGCTTAGATTATGGGCTAGCGGGAAGGGAGACCCAGTACTTC. Its translation: CASSLDYGLAGRETQYF.

This chain joins TRBV11-2 and TRBJ2-3, with D possibly TRBD2 on 5 matching bases. Germline V gene sequence: CDR1 SGHAT, CDR2 FQNNGV. This CDR3 has 13 amino acids. The V end lost 5 bases, the J end lost 2 bases, and 8 bases lay between the germline ends. CDR3 DNA sequence: TGTGCCAGCAGCAATAGCGACACAGATACGCAGTATTTT. Protein product: CASSNSDTDTQYF.

This chain connects TRBV29-1 to TRBJ2-5; a weak D match, TRBD1 (5 bases). The CDR3 totals 14 residues. Trimming stripped 7 bases from V and 7 bases from J, with 22 bases between. Germline V gene sequence: CDR1 SQVTM, CDR2 ANQGSEA. DNA for the CDR3: TGCAGCGGGAACCCCCAGGGCCATCCTGGGACCCAGTACTTC. This codes for CSGNPQGHPGTQYF.

This clone appeared once. The V and J genes are TRBV19 and TRBJ2-3, with D possibly TRBD2 on 5 matching bases. This CDR3 is built from 15 residues. The V end lost 3 bases, the J end lost 6 bases, and 16 bases lay between the germline ends. CDR1 is LNHDA, CDR2 SQIVND, per germline (reference sequence). This CDR3 is CASSMDGKSRDTQYF. For the CDR3, the DNA is TGTGCCAGTAGTATGGACGGGAAGAGTCGCGATACGCAGTATTTT.

This rearrangement joins TRBV4-1 to TRBJ2-7; the match to TRBD1 covers 8 bases. J was trimmed by 5 bases and V by 1 base; bases with no gene match: 10. This CDR3 spans 16 amino acids. CDR1 and CDR2 (germline): MGHRA, YSYEKL. The CDR3 nucleotides read TGCGCCAGCAGCCAAGGAGGACAGGGCTGGACCCACGAGCAGTACTTC. It translates to CASSQGGQGWTHEQYF.

The chain joins TRBV19 to TRBJ1-2; 7 positions agree with TRBD1. The CDR3 extends over 16 amino acids. J was trimmed by 0 bases and V by 7 bases; bases with no gene match: 11. The V gene's germline CDR1 is LNHDA and CDR2 SQIVND (reference sequence). CDR3 amino acids: CASTKDGQEANYGYTF. The DNA for the CDR3 is TGTGCCAGTACCAAAGACGGACAGGAAGCTAACTATGGCTACACCTTC.

The chain joins TRBV29-1 to TRBJ1-1; D remains unclear. The CDR3 runs 12 residues. Trimming removed 5 bases at V and 1 base at J, with 8 bases between. CDR1 is SQVTM, CDR2 ANQGSEA, per germline. The CDR3 nucleotides read TGCAGCGTTCGAGAATCGAACACTGAAGCTTTCTTT. This sequence encodes CSVRESNTEAFF.

This clone was observed a handful of times. The V gene is TRBV4-2, the J gene TRBJ2-1; TRBD2 is a possible D gene (5 bases). The CDR3 length is 14 residues. Germline V gene data show CDR1 as LGHNA and CDR2 as YNFKEQ. Trimming pared 2 bases from V and 7 bases from J, leaving 12 bases between. The CDR3 region has the DNA TGTGCCAGCAGCCAACCGGGCTCGGGAAATGAGCAGTTCTTC. Encoded protein: CASSQPGSGNEQFF.

The chain recombines TRBV2 with TRBJ1-2; D is unresolved. This CDR3 comprises 14 residues. Germline assignment: CDR1 SNHLY and CDR2 FYNNEI. With 4 bases removed from V and 5 bases from J, the gap between germline ends came to 14 bases. DNA for the CDR3: TGTGCCAGCAGTGTGGGCCCTTCTCCTTATGGCTACACCTTC. It is translated as CASSVGPSPYGYTF.

This sequence joins TRBV6-1 and TRBJ2-7, with TRBD1 matching over 10 bases. Per the germline V gene, CDR1 is MNHNS and CDR2 is SASEGT. Germline trimming cut 2 bases from V and 7 bases from J; bases unmatched to any gene: 8. This CDR3 contains 15 residues. The chain's CDR3 is CASSEQDRGSGEQYF. The DNA of the CDR3 is TGTGCCAGCAGTGAACAGGACAGGGGGAGTGGGGAGCAGTACTTC.

This rearrangement joins TRBV18 to TRBJ2-7, with TRBD1 matching over 8 bases. The CDR3 spans 14 residues. V shed 6 bases and J 3 bases; nucleotides not matched to a gene: 7. CDR1 and CDR2 (germline): KGHSH, LQKENI. Here the CDR3 reads CASSLQGDRYEQYF. In DNA form, the CDR3 reads TGTGCCAGCTCCCTACAGGGGGATCGCTACGAGCAGTACTTC. The variable domain in full, completed from reference TRBV18 and TRBJ2-7, reads NAGVMQNPRHLVRRRGQEARLRCSPMKGHSHVYWYRQLPEEGLKFMVYLQKENIIDESGMPKERFSAEFPKEGPSILRIQQVVRGDSAAYFCASSLQGDRYEQYFGPGTRLTVT.

The chain has TRBV9 and TRBJ2-3; 7 bases are shared with TRBD2. The CDR3 loop spans 15 amino acids. Germline CDR1 reads SGDLS; CDR2 reads YYNGEE. With 4 bases clipped from V and 1 base from J, the junction kept 6 bases outside the gene matches. The CDR3 sequence is CASSRGGRGTDTQYF. The CDR3 region has the DNA TGTGCCAGCAGCCGCGGAGGGAGGGGCACAGATACGCAGTATTTT.

V usage is TRBV6-1 and J usage is TRBJ1-1, with D maybe TRBD1 (6 bases). V lost 2 bases and J lost 3, with 10 bases in between. Germline CDR1 MNHNS, CDR2 SASEGT. The CDR3 has 14 amino acids. CDR3 nucleotides: TGTGCCAGCAGTGAATTACAGGGTGACACTGAAGCTTTCTTT. Its translation: CASSELQGDTEAFF.

The CDR3 DNA is TGTGCCAGCAGTGGTACAGGGTCTGATCGGACCTACGAGCAGTACTTC. Translating gives CASSGTGSDRTYEQYF. The rearrangement links TRBV6-1 to TRBJ2-7, with D possibly being TRBD1 (6 bases). The V end was cut by 4 bases, the J end by 2 bases, with 18 bases between. The germline V gene has CDR1 MNHNS and CDR2 SASEGT. This CDR3 region has 16 residues.

This clone occurred a few times. The rearrangement uses TRBV2 and TRBJ1-2; D might be TRBD1 (6 bases). In germline, CDR1 is SNHLY, CDR2 FYNNEI. Trimming stripped 6 bases from V and 4 bases from J, with 15 bases between. The CDR3 is made up of 14 amino acids. The CDR3 is CASSYLTGTYGYTF. CDR3 coding DNA: TGTGCCAGCAGCTACCTCACAGGGACCTATGGCTACACCTTC.

The V and J genes are TRBV30 and TRBJ2-5, with D possibly TRBD2 on 7 matching bases. This CDR3 spans 14 amino acids. The germline V gene has CDR1 GTSNPN and CDR2 SVGIG (reference sequence). Trimming removed 0 bases from V and 5 bases from J, with 13 bases in between. The CDR3 here is CAWSVRGARETQYF. The CDR3 nucleotides read TGTGCCTGGAGTGTTCGGGGGGCCCGGGAGACCCAGTACTTC.

The gene calls are TRBV6-5 and TRBJ1-2; no reliable D call. The germline V gene has CDR1 MNHEY and CDR2 SVGAGI. The CDR3 contains 15 residues. Trimming stripped 2 bases from V and 4 bases from J, with 14 bases between. The CDR3 spells CASSYRRPLGYGYTF. The CDR3 bases are TGTGCCAGCAGTTACCGGCGGCCACTAGGCTATGGCTACACCTTC.

This clone appeared a single time. The J gene is TRBJ1-4, the V gene TRBV5-6; tentatively, D is TRBD1 (5 bases). CDR1 and CDR2 (germline): SGHDT, YYEEEE. Trimming stripped 0 bases from V and 11 bases from J, with 17 bases between. This CDR3 spans 15 amino acids. The CDR3 DNA sequence: TGTGCCAGCAGCTTGGCCGCGGGGCCGGGTACGAAACTGTTTTTT. Translated: CASSLAAGPGTKLFF.

The chain couples TRBV27 to TRBJ2-5; maybe TRBD1 (5 bases). The V gene lost 5 bases and the J gene lost 5 bases, with 21 bases spanning the gap. Per germline, CDR1 MNHEY and CDR2 SMNVEV (reference sequence). The CDR3 is 16 amino acids. The chain's CDR3 is CASSPLNRASGETQYF. The CDR3 nucleotides read TGTGCCAGCAGTCCGCTGAACCGGGCATCAGGGGAGACCCAGTACTTC.